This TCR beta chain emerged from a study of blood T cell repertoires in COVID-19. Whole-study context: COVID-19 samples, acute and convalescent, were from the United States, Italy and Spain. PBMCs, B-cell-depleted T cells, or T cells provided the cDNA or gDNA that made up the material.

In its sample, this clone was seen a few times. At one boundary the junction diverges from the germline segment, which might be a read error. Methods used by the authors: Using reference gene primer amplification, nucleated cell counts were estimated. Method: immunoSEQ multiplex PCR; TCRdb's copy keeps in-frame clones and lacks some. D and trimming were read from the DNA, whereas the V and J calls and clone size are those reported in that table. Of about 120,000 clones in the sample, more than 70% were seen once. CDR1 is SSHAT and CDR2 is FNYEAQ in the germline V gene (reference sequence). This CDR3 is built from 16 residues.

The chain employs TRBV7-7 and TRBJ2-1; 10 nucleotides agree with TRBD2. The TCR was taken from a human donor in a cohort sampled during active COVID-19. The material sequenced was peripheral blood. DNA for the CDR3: TGTGCTAGCAGTCCGACCGGGACTAGCGTAGGTGATGAGCAGTTCTTC. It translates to CASSPTGTSVGDEQFF.